The T cell receptor (beta chain) under discussion was sequenced for a study of T cells in localized non-small cell lung cancer. Study findings and constraints: Adjacent lung was found to contain a median approximately 52 of the top 100 tumor clones. The study sequenced only one region of the tumor. As a result, intratumor heterogeneity could not be excluded and remains possible. Uninvolved adjacent lung showed the highest T cell clonality, exceeding tumor. Elevated blood T cell density was associated with longer overall survival.

V shed 2 bases, J shed 7 bases, and the junction held 10 bases outside the gene matches. The CDR3 spans 15 residues. CDR1 and CDR2 (germline): GTSNPN, SVGIG (reference sequence). Concerning this clone itself: Its specificity is not known.

Profiled with immunoSEQ multiplex PCR; TCRdb holds only in-frame clones, not every one. The repertoire holds about 52,000 clones, 86% seen once, with more than 15% in the top ten. The TCR comes from a male donor aged 60 or over with stage III squamous cell lung carcinoma. The sequences come from peripheral blood, collected before any cancer treatment. The chain couples TRBV30 to TRBJ2-1, with TRBD2 identical over 8 bases. The CDR3 sequence is CAWSPPAGVRNEQFF. CDR3 DNA: TGTGCCTGGAGTCCCCCAGCGGGAGTAAGGAATGAGCAGTTCTTC.